This is a list of T cell receptor beta chains from one sample in a study of beta chain features in type 1 diabetes. Here immunoSEQ multiplex PCR was the method, and the copy in TCRdb shows in-frame clones only, minus some. The sample yields roughly 350,000 clones, roughly 9.6% seen once. Sequencing was carried out using naive CD4+ T cells from blood. All receptors come from a young woman in good health. Both conserved end residues are part of each CDR3. D genes are given only for firm matches. Some rows mark clone size as missing; the rest say once, few, many or name a class of expanded clone.

TRBD1	few	TRBJ1-1	TRBV25-1	CASSESQGAEAFF	TGTGCCAGCAGTGAATCCCAGGGGGCTGAAGCTTTCTTT
TRBD1	few	TRBJ2-3	TRBV27	CASSSPGTGDTQYF	TGTGCCAGCAGTTCCCCCGGGACAGGAGATACGCAGTATTTT
-	many	TRBJ2-1	TRBV29-1	CSVERRNEQFF	TGCAGCGTTGAAAGGCGGAATGAGCAGTTCTTC
TRBD1	-	TRBJ1-5	TRBV28	CASRGQGGVQPQHF	TGTGCCAGCAGAGGACAGGGTGGGGTACAGCCCCAGCATTTT
-	few	TRBJ2-7	TRBV9	CASSVDGARSEQYF	TGTGCCAGCAGCGTAGATGGGGCGCGGTCCGAGCAGTACTTC
-	few	TRBJ1-5	TRBV7-3	CASTPSRPSNQPQHF	TGTGCCAGCACCCCTAGTCGCCCTAGCAATCAGCCCCAGCATTTT
-	-	TRBJ1-2	TRBV7-2	CASSPRSQGWSYTF	TGTGCCAGCAGCCCGCGATCACAGGGATGGAGCTACACCTTC
-	-	TRBJ1-3	TRBV4-3	CASSQDMVRRNTIYF	TGCGCCAGCAGCCAAGATATGGTACGGAGGAACACCATATATTTT
-	-	TRBJ2-3	TRBV7-2	CASSSRAGTDTQYF	TGTGCCAGCAGCTCGAGGGCCGGCACAGATACGCAGTATTTT
TRBD2	few	TRBJ2-1	TRBV29-1	CSVGTSIEQFF	TGCAGCGTCGGGACTAGTATTGAGCAGTTCTTC
-	-	TRBJ1-5	TRBV7-2	CASSLRQGGQPQHF	TGTGCCAGCAGCTTGAGGCAGGGTGGTCAGCCCCAGCATTTT
-	few	TRBJ2-4	TRBV18	CASSPSGLAKNIQYF	TGTGCCAGCTCACCTTCCGGACTAGCCAAAAACATTCAGTACTTC
TRBD1	-	TRBJ2-7	TRBV6-6	CASRPSGQGREQYF	TGTGCCAGCAGACCGTCCGGACAGGGGCGCGAGCAGTACTTC
TRBD1	few	TRBJ1-5	TRBV25-1	CASSEWGQGMQPQHF	TGTGCCAGCAGTGAATGGGGACAGGGGATGCAGCCCCAGCATTTT
-	-	TRBJ1-4	TRBV4-3	CASSQDSALGGEKLFF	TGCGCCAGCAGCCAAGATTCGGCCTTAGGCGGTGAAAAACTGTTTTTT
-	-	TRBJ1-1	TRBV9	CASSVATGPQNTEAFF	TGTGCCAGCAGCGTAGCTACTGGGCCACAGAACACTGAAGCTTTCTTT
TRBD2	few	TRBJ2-7	TRBV5-1	CASSLLIAGLYEQYF	TGCGCCAGCAGCTTACTGATAGCGGGATTATACGAGCAGTACTTC
-	few	TRBJ2-7	TRBV28	CASKNRAPTQYF	TGTGCCAGCAAAAACAGGGCCCCAACGCAGTACTTC
TRBD1	few	TRBJ1-1	TRBV9	CASSGQTGIGAEAFF	TGTGCCAGCAGCGGGCAGACAGGGATCGGCGCTGAAGCTTTCTTT
TRBD1	few	TRBJ1-1	TRBV6-5	CASSFGGQGQKAFF	TGTGCCAGCAGTTTTGGGGGACAGGGACAAAAAGCTTTCTTT
-	-	TRBJ1-4	TRBV7-6	CASSFSPQGVEKLFF	TGTGCCAGCAGCTTTTCCCCGCAGGGTGTGGAAAAACTGTTTTTT
-	-	TRBJ2-5	TRBV19	CASSTQGSEETQYF	TGTGCCAGTAGTACACAGGGATCTGAAGAGACCCAGTACTTC
-	many	TRBJ2-1	TRBV27	CASTKDWTRNEQFF	TGTGCCAGCACCAAGGACTGGACGAGGAATGAGCAGTTCTTC
-	-	TRBJ2-1	TRBV9	CASSVAATYNEQFF	TGTGCCAGCAGCGTAGCTGCTACCTACAATGAGCAGTTCTTC
-	few	TRBJ2-7	TRBV14	CASSQDRLREQYF	TGTGCCAGCAGCCAAGATCGCCTCCGGGAGCAGTACTTC
TRBD2	-	TRBJ2-1	TRBV11-3	CASSPRTSGSYNEQFF	TGTGCCAGCAGCCCCCGGACTAGCGGGAGCTACAATGAGCAGTTCTTC
TRBD1	few	TRBJ2-7	TRBV14	CASSSQGATSYEQYF	TGTGCCAGCAGCTCCCAGGGGGCAACCTCCTACGAGCAGTACTTC
TRBD1	few	TRBJ2-5	TRBV5-4	CASSLDRGETQYF	TGTGCCAGCAGCTTGGACAGGGGAGAGACCCAGTACTTC
-	-	TRBJ2-7	TRBV6-5	CASSYSKGFPYEQYF	TGTGCCAGCAGTTACTCGAAGGGGTTCCCCTACGAGCAGTACTTC
TRBD1	few	TRBJ1-1	TRBV29-1	CSGLTGGADTEAFF	TGCAGCGGGCTGACAGGGGGCGCCGACACTGAAGCTTTCTTT
-	few	TRBJ2-7	TRBV7-2	CASNLETIAEQYF	TGTGCCAGCAACTTAGAAACTATCGCCGAGCAGTACTTC
TRBD2	few	TRBJ2-7	TRBV10-3	CAIGTSGSYEQYF	TGTGCCATCGGCACTAGCGGATCTTACGAGCAGTACTTC
-	-	TRBJ1-1	TRBV30	CAWSVQGTSTEAFF	TGTGCCTGGAGTGTACAGGGCACAAGCACTGAAGCTTTCTTT
-	few	TRBJ1-1	TRBV18	CASSPPLTEAFF	TGTGCCAGCTCACCACCTTTAACAGAGGCTTTCTTT
-	-	TRBJ1-1	TRBV11-2	CASSLDSGTEAFF	TGTGCCAGCAGCTTAGACAGTGGCACTGAAGCTTTCTTT
-	few	TRBJ2-1	TRBV18	CASSLYDEQFF	TGTGCCAGCTCATTGTATGATGAGCAGTTCTTC
-	few	TRBJ2-5	TRBV7-2	CASSFAGAETQYF	TGTGCCAGCAGCTTTGCGGGGGCTGAGACCCAGTACTTC
-	few	TRBJ2-7	TRBV29-1	CSVEDLLAEQYF	TGCAGCGTTGAAGATCTACTAGCTGAGCAGTACTTC
TRBD1	few	TRBJ2-3	TRBV25-1	CASSPYRGSTDTQYF	TGTGCCAGCAGTCCATACAGGGGGAGTACAGATACGCAGTATTTT
-	-	TRBJ1-1	TRBV11-2	CASSYVAVEAFF	TGTGCCAGCAGCTATGTGGCAGTTGAAGCTTTCTTT
-	-	TRBJ2-7	TRBV28	CASSLGTRSDEQYF	TGTGCCAGCAGTTTAGGGACACGTAGTGACGAGCAGTACTTC
-	-	TRBJ1-4	TRBV28	CASSRHIEKLFF	TGTGCCAGCAGCCGCCACATTGAAAAACTGTTTTTT
-	-	TRBJ2-3	TRBV7-3	CASSLRAGVTDTQYF	TGTGCCAGCAGCTTAAGGGCAGGGGTTACAGATACGCAGTATTTT
-	-	TRBJ1-1	TRBV5-6	CASSIGRKEAFF	TGTGCCAGCAGCATTGGCAGGAAGGAAGCTTTCTTT
-	few	TRBJ2-1	TRBV4-2	CASSQELARTNNEQFF	TGTGCCAGCAGCCAAGAGTTAGCGCGAACAAACAATGAGCAGTTCTTC
-	few	TRBJ1-2	TRBV15	CATSSRRSSLGYTF	TGTGCCACCAGCAGTCGCCGTTCGAGCCTTGGCTACACCTTC
TRBD2	few	TRBJ2-7	TRBV28	CASREGSLYEQYF	TGTGCCAGCCGGGAGGGCAGCCTCTACGAGCAGTACTTC
-	-	TRBJ2-3	TRBV5-1	CASSLGAGQSTDTQYF	TGCGCCAGCAGCTTGGGCGCGGGGCAGAGCACAGATACGCAGTATTTT